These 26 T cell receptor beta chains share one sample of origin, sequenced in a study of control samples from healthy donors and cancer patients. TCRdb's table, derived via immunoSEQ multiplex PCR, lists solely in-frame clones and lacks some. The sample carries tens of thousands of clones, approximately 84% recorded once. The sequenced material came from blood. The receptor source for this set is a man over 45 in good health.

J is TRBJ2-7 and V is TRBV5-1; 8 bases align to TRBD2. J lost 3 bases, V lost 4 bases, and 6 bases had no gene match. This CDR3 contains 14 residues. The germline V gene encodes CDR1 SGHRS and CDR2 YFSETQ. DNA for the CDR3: TGCGCCAGCAGCGCCACTAGCGGACACTACGAGCAGTACTTC. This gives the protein CASSATSGHYEQYF.

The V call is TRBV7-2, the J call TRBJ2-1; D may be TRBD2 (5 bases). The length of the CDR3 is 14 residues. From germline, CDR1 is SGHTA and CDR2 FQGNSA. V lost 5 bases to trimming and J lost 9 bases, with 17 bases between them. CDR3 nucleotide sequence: TGTGCCAGCAGCCTTCTAGAGCGGAAGGGTGAGCAGTTCTTC. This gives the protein CASSLLERKGEQFF. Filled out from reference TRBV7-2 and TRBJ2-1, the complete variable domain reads GAGVSQSPSNKVTEKGKDVELRCDPISGHTALYWYRQSLGQGLEFLIYFQGNSAPDKSGLPSDRFSAERTGGSVSTLTIQRTQQEDSAVYLCASSLLERKGEQFFGPGTRLTVL.

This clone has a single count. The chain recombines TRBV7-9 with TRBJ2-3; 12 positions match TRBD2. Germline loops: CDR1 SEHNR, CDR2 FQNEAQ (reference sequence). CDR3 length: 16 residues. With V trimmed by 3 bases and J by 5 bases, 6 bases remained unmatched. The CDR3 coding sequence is TGTGCCAGCAGCTTTAGCGGACTAGCGGGAAAAGATACGCAGTATTTT. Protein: CASSFSGLAGKDTQYF.

The CDR3 nucleotides read TGTGCCAGCAGCCCCGGGACGGTGAACACTGAAGCTTTCTTT. This gives the protein CASSPGTVNTEAFF. This chain uses TRBV3-1 (or the pseudogene TRBV3-2) with TRBJ1-1; D is possibly TRBD1 (5 bases). Per the germline V gene, CDR1 is LGHDT and CDR2 is YNNKEL (reference sequence). The CDR3 sequence is 14 residues long. The ends were cut back, 4 bases at V and 0 bases at J, with 9 bases in the middle.

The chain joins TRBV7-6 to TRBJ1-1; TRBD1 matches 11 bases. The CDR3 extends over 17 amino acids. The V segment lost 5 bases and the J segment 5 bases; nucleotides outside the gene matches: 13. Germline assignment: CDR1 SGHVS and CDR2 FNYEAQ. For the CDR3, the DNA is TGTGCCAGCAGCCATAGTCGGGAGGGGACAGGGGGAACTGAAGCTTTCTTT. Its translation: CASSHSREGTGGTEAFF.

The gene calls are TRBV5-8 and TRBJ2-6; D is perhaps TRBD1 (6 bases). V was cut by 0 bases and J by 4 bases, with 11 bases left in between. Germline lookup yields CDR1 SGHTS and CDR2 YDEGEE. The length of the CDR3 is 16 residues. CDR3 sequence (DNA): TGTGCCAGCAGCTTGGACACAGGGCTGGGGGCCAACGTCCTGACTTTC. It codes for CASSLDTGLGANVLTF.

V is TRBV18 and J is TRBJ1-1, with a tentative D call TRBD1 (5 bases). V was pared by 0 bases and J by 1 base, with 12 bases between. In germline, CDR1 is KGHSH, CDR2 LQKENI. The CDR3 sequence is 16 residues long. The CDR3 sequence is CASSPPVAGPNTEAFF. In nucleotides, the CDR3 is TGTGCCAGCTCACCACCGGTAGCAGGGCCGAACACTGAAGCTTTCTTT.

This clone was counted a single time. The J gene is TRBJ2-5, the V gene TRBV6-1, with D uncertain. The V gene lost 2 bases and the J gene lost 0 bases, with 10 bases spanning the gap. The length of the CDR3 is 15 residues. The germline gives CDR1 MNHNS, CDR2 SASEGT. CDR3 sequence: CASSELEWYQETQYF. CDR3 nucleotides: TGTGCCAGCAGTGAACTAGAGTGGTACCAAGAGACCCAGTACTTC.

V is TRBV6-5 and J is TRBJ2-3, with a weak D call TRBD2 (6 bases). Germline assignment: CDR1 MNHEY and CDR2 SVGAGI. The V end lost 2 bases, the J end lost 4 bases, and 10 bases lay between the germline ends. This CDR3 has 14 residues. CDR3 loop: CASSYRRAADTQYF. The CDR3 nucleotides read TGTGCCAGCAGTTACCGGAGGGCCGCAGATACGCAGTATTTT.

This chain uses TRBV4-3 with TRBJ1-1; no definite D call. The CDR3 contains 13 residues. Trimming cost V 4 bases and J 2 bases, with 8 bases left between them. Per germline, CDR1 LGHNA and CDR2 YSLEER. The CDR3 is CASSPRLNTEAFF. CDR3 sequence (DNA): TGCGCCAGCAGCCCAAGATTAAACACTGAAGCTTTCTTT.

The CDR3 DNA follows: TGTGCCAGCAGCGGGGGACAGGGGGTAACCTACGAGCAGTACTTC. The encoded protein is CASSGGQGVTYEQYF. The chain combines TRBV9 with TRBJ2-7; 11 bases agree with TRBD1. The CDR3 has 15 amino acids. In germline, CDR1 is SGDLS, CDR2 YYNGEE. V gave up 3 bases and J gave up 2 bases; unmatched junction bases: 4. Full variable domain (outside the CDR3, taken from reference TRBV9 and TRBJ2-7): DSGVTQTPKHLITATGQRVTLRCSPRSGDLSVYWYQQSLDQGLQFLIQYYNGEERAKGNILERFSAQQFPDLHSELNLSSLELGDSALYFCASSGGQGVTYEQYFGPGTRLTVT.

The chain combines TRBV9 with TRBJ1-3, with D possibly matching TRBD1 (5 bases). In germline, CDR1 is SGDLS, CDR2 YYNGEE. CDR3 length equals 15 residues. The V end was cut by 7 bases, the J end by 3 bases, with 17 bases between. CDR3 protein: CASARTYQGGNTIYF. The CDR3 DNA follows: TGTGCCAGCGCGCGGACATACCAAGGTGGAAACACCATATATTTT.

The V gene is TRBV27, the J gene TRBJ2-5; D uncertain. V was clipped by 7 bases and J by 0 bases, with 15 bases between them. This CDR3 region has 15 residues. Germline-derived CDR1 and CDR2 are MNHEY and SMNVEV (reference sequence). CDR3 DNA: TGTGCCAGCAACCCGGGCCTCGGCAACCAAGAGACCCAGTACTTC. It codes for CASNPGLGNQETQYF.

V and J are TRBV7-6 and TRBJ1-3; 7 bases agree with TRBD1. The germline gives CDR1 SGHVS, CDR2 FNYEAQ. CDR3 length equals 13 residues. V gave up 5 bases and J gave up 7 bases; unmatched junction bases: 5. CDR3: CASSQQGKNTIYF. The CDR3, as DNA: TGTGCCAGCAGCCAACAGGGGAAGAACACCATATATTTT.

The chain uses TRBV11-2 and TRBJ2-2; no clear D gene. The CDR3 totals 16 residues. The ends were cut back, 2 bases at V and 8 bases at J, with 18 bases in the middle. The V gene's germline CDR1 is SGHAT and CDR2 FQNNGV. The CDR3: CASSLRWRNFEGELFF. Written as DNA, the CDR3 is TGTGCCAGCAGCTTAAGGTGGCGGAATTTCGAGGGGGAGCTGTTTTTT.

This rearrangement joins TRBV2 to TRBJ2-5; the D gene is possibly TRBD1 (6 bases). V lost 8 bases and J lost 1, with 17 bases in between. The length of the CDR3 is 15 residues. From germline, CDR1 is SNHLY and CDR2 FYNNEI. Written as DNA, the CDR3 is TGTGCCAGCCAACAGGGCGCTTTAACCCAAGAGACCCAGTACTTC. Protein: CASQQGALTQETQYF.

The CDR3 loop is CASSEGGRGYTF. CDR3 DNA: TGTGCCAGCAGTGAGGGGGGACGTGGCTACACCTTC. V and J are TRBV6-1 and TRBJ1-2; D might be TRBD1 (5 bases). The germline V and J ends were trimmed by 3 bases and 7 bases, with 9 bases remaining between them. Germline V gives CDR1 MNHNS, CDR2 SASEGT. The CDR3 is 12 amino acids.

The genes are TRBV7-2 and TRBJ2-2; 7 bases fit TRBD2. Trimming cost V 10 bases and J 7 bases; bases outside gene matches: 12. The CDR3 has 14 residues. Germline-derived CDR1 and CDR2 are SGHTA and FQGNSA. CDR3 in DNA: TGTGCCACCGCCCCCTTGACTAGCAACGGGGAGCTGTTTTTT. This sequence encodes CATAPLTSNGELFF.

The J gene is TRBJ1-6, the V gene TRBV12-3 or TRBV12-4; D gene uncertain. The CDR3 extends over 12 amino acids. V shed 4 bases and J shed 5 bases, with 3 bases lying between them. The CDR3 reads CASSSHNSPLHF. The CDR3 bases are TGTGCCAGCAGTTCTCATAATTCACCCCTCCACTTT.

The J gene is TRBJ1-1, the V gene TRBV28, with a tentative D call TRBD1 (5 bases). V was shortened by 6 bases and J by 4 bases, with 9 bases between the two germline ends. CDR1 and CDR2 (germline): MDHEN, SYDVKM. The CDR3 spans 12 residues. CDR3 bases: TGTGCCAGCAGCACTGGGGGCACTGAAGCTTTCTTT. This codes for CASSTGGTEAFF.

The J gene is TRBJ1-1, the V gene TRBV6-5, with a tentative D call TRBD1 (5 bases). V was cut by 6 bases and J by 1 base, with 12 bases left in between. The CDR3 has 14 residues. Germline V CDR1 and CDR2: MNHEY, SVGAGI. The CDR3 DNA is TGTGCCAGCAGGGGTGGGGGAGAGAACACTGAAGCTTTCTTT. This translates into CASRGGGENTEAFF.

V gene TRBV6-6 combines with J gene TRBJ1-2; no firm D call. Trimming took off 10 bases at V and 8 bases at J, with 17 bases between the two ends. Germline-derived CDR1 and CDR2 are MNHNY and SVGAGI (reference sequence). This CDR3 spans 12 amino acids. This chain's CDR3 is CAITQSSQGYTF. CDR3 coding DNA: TGTGCCATCACGCAGAGCTCTCAGGGCTACACCTTC.

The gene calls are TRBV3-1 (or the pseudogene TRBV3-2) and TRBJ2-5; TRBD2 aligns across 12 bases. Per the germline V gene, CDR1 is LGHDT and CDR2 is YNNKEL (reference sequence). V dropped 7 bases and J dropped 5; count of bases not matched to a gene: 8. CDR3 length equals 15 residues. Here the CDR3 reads CASTLGLAGSETQYF. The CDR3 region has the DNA TGTGCCAGCACACTGGGACTAGCGGGTTCTGAGACCCAGTACTTC.

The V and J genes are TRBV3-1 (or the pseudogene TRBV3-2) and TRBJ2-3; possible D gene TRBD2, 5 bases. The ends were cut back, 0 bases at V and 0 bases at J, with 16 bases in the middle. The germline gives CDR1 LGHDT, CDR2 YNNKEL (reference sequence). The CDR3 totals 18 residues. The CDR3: CASSQEFSLALSTDTQYF. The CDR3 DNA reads TGTGCCAGCAGCCAAGAGTTTTCTCTAGCTCTCAGCACAGATACGCAGTATTTT.

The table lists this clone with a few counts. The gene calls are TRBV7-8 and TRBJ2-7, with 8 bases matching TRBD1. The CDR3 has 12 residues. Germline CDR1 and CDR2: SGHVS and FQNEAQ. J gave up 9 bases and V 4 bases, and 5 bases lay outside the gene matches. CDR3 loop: CASSSGQGRQYF. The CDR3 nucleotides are TGTGCCAGCAGCTCCGGACAGGGCCGGCAGTACTTC.

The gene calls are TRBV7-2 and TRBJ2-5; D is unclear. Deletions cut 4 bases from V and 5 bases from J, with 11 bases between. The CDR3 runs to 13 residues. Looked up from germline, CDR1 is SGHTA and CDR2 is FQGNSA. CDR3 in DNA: TGTGCCAGCAGCTCCCCTCCGCGGGAGACCCAGTACTTC. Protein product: CASSSPPRETQYF.